This is a list of T cell receptor beta chains from one sample in a study of PD-1 blockade in mismatch repair-deficient tumors. The protocol was immunoSEQ multiplex PCR, while the TCRdb copy is restricted to in-frame clones and leaves out a portion. The data show about 35,000 clones, with over 80% seen just once and 3% to 4% held by the top ten. The source material was PBMCs, sampled roughly 6 weeks after starting pembrolizumab. These TCRs come from an adult with mismatch repair-deficient cancer. Both conserved end residues are part of each CDR3. D genes are given only for firm matches. Where a row states a size, it is once, few, many or the class of an expanded clone; other rows omit it.

TRBV6-6	-	-	TRBJ1-1	TGTGCCAGCAGTTACTCAGGGACAAGCGAAGCTTTCTTT	CASSYSGTSEAFF
TRBV5-5	-	-	TRBJ2-3	TGTGCCAGCAGCTTTTGGGCAGAAGATACGCAGTATTTT	CASSFWAEDTQYF
TRBV28	-	once	TRBJ1-5	TGTGCCAGCAGTCCCGACGAGGTTCAGCCCCAGCATTTT	CASSPDEVQPQHF
TRBV2	TRBD1	few	TRBJ1-2	TGTGCCAGCAGACGGGACAGGGGCTTCTATGGCTACACCTTC	CASRRDRGFYGYTF
TRBV4-2	TRBD2	-	TRBJ2-5	TGTGCCAGCAGCCAAGCGGGAGGGCCTGAGACCCAGTACTTC	CASSQAGGPETQYF
TRBV6-1	-	few	TRBJ2-7	TGTGCCAGCAGGCAGACTAGGCCGTCCTACGAGCAGTACTTC	CASRQTRPSYEQYF
TRBV5-1	-	once	TRBJ2-5	TGCGCCAGCAGCGCGGGACCAGAAGGTTGGGAGACCCAGTACTTC	CASSAGPEGWETQYF
TRBV27	-	-	TRBJ2-7	TGTGCCAGCAGTTTATCCCGGGACACTTACGAGCAGTACTTC	CASSLSRDTYEQYF
TRBV5-4	-	-	TRBJ1-1	TGTGCCAGCAGCTTGGAGGGGCCCGGCCGGGAAGCTTTCTTT	CASSLEGPGREAFF
TRBV2	-	-	TRBJ1-3	TGTGCCAGCAGTCCACAGGGAAACACCATATATTTT	CASSPQGNTIYF